This section outlines one TCR beta chain sequence together with its context. The antigen remains unidentified. This record belongs to a study of follicular helper T cells after annual influenza vaccination. V lost 6 bases, J lost 8 bases, and 16 bases lay in between. CDR3 length equals 12 residues. Germline-derived CDR1 and CDR2 are SQVTM and ANQGSEA. This sample's time point: 2014-2015 season, pre-vaccination. Sorted blood CD4 subsets were sequenced before and after adults received seasonal inactivated influenza vaccine. Study-wide points: Recurrent ICOS+CD38+ cTfh clonotypes included tetramer and AIM influenza-specific ones.

Method: immunoSEQ multiplex PCR; TCRdb's copy keeps in-frame clones and lacks some. The sample holds approximately 11,000 clones, 81% seen once. Sample: CXCR5- memory CD4+ T cells sorted from blood, taken on the day of influenza vaccination. The chain has TRBV29-1 and TRBJ2-5, with D possibly being TRBD1 (5 bases). This clonotype was obtained from an adult who received the influenza vaccine. CDR3 sequence (DNA): TGCAGCGTCCCAAAGGCAGGGAATACCCAGTACTTC. Translation gives CSVPKAGNTQYF. The full variable domain, with the rest looked up from reference TRBV29-1 and TRBJ2-5, is SAVISQKPSRDICQRGTSLTIQCQVDSQVTMMFWYRQQPGQSLTLIATANQGSEATYESGFVIDKFPISRPNLTFSTLTVSNMSPEDSSIYLCSVPKAGNTQYFGPGTRLLVL.